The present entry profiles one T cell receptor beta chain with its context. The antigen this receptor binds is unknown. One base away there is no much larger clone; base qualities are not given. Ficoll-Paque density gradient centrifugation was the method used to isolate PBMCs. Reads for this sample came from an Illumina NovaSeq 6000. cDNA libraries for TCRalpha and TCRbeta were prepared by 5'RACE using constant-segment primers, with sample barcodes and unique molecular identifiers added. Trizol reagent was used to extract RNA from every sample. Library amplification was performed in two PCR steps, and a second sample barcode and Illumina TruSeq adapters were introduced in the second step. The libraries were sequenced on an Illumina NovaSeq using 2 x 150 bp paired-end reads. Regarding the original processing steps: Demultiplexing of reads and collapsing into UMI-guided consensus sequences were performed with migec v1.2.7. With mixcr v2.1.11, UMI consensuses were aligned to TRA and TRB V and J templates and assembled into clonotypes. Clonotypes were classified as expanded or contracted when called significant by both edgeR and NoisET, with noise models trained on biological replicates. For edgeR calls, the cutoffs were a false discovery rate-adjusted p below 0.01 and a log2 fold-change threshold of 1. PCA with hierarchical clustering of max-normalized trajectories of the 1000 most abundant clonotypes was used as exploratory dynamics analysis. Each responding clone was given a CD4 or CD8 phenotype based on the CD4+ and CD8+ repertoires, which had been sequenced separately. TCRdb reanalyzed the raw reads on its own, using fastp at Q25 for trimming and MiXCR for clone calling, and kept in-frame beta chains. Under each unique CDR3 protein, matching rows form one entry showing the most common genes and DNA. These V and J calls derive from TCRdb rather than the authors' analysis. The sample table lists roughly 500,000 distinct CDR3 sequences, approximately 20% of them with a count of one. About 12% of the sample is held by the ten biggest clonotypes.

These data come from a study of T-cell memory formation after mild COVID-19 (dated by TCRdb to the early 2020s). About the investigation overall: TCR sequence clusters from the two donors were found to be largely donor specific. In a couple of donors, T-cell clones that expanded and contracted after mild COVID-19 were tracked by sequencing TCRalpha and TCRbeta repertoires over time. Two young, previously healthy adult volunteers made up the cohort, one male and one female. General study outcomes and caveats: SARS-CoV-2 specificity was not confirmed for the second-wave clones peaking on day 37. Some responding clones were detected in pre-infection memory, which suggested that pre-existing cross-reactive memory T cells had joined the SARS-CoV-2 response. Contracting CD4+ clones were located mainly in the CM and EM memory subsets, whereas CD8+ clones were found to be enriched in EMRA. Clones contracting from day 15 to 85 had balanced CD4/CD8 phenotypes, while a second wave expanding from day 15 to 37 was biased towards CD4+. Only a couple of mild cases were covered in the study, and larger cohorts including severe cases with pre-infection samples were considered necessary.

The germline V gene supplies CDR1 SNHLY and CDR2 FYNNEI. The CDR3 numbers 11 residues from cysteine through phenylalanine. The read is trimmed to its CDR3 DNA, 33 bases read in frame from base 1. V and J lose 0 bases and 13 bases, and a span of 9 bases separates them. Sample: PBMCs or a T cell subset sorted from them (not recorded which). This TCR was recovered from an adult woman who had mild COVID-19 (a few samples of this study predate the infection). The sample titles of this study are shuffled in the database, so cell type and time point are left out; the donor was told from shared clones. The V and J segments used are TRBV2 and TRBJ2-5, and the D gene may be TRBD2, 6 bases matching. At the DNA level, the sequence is TGTGCCAGCAGTGAAGCGGGGACTCTGTACTTC. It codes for CASSEAGTLYF.